This entry concerns a single T cell receptor (beta chain). The CDR3 runs to 13 residues. The V gene's germline CDR1 is MDHEN and CDR2 SYDVKM. Trimming cost V 6 bases and J 7 bases; bases outside gene matches: 3. This sample stems from a study of cytomegalovirus exposure and HLA in healthy donors. 60 Vbeta and 13 Jbeta primers were used in PCR. This table comes from immunoSEQ multiplex PCR, and its TCRdb copy is limited to in-frame clones, with some not included. Among about 100,000 clones listed, around 77% were seen once. The donors (healthy individuals) were bone marrow donors. This clonotype was sampled from a male donor in good health and CMV-seropositive. Sequenced material: PBMCs. This rearrangement joins TRBV28 to TRBJ1-2; TRBD1 agrees at 12 bases. CDR3 sequence reads: CASRTGQGAGYTF. The CDR3, as DNA: TGTGCCAGCAGGACGGGACAGGGGGCTGGCTACACCTTC.